This T cell receptor (beta chain) was recovered during a study of spatial heterogeneity in lung cancer. CDR1 is SGHTA, CDR2 FQGNSA, per germline. The V and J ends lost 4 bases and 14 bases respectively, with 16 bases between them. The CDR3 covers 12 residues. TCRdb recomputed calls from the 5' RACE reads with MiXCR, one row per CDR3 protein. The profile shows 13,000 or so distinct CDR3 sequences, over 3% of them singletons. Documented time point: sample taken at primary tumor resection. This clonotype showed up many times. Its specificity is not known. General study results and limits: Expanded alpha and beta TCR counts within tumors tracked tumor mutation counts.

This receptor was identified in a male donor with early-stage non-small cell lung cancer. The chain links TRBV7-2 to TRBJ2-3, with a tentative D call TRBD2 (7 bases). This specimen consisted of lung tumor tissue, obtained at surgery. CDR3 region: CASSSGGGGVYF. The CDR3 nucleotides read TGTGCCAGCAGCTCCGGAGGAGGGGGGGTGTATTTT.